This T cell receptor beta chain was found in a study of control samples from healthy donors and cancer patients. V shed 4 bases and J 4 bases; nucleotides not matched to a gene: 5. The germline V gene encodes CDR1 SGHRS and CDR2 YFSETQ. The CDR3 loop spans 13 amino acids. Produced via immunoSEQ multiplex PCR; TCRdb's table is partial and in-frame only. The data contain about 120,000 clones, 89% of them singletons. The sample was blood. V is TRBV5-1 and J is TRBJ2-7, with 7 bases identical to TRBD1. The TCR sequence derives from a middle-aged man in good health. The chain's CDR3 is CASSPLQGYEQYF. The CDR3 DNA sequence: TGCGCCAGCAGCCCGTTACAGGGGTACGAGCAGTACTTC.